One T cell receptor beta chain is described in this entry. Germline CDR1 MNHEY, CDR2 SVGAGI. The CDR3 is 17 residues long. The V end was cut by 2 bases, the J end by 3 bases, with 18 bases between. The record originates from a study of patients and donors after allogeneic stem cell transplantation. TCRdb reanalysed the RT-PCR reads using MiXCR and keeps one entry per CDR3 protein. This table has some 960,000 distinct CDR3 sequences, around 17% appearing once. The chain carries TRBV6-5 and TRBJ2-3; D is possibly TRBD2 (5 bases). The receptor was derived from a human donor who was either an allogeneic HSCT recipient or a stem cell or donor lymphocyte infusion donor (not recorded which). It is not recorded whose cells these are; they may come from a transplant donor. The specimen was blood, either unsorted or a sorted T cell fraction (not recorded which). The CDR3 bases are TGTGCCAGCAGTTACCCGACGGGCGCCAGGACTACAGATACGCAGTATTTT. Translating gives CASSYPTGARTTDTQYF.